The present TCR beta chain was sequenced within a study of cytomegalovirus exposure and HLA in healthy donors. Study-level points and caveats: In vitro experiments confirmed that a few CMV-associated chains were specific for CMV antigens.

Trimming removed 9 bases from V and 4 bases from J, with 16 bases in between. Per germline, CDR1 LNHDA and CDR2 SQIVND (reference sequence). The CDR3 length is 14 residues. A multiplex PCR was run with 60 Vbeta primers and 13 Jbeta primers. Libraries were prepared by immunoSEQ multiplex PCR; TCRdb keeps only in-frame clonotypes and omits some of them. The sample contains approximately 82,000 clones, around two thirds of which appear only once. As for this clone: Antigen: not known.

The sequence was obtained from a woman aged 30 to 39 in good health and CMV-seropositive. The sequencing input was PBMCs. The chain recombines TRBV19 with TRBJ2-1; TRBD2 is a possible D gene (6 bases). CDR3 in amino acids: CASRVSGRYNEQFF. The DNA for the CDR3 is TGTGCCAGCCGGGTAAGCGGGCGGTACAATGAGCAGTTCTTC.